One and the same sample provided the 5 T cell receptor beta chains below, sequenced in a study of cytomegalovirus exposure and HLA in healthy donors. Researchers ran the PCR with 60 Vbeta and 13 Jbeta primers. TCRdb's copy holds only in-frame clones and misses some; the assay was immunoSEQ multiplex PCR. The table has roughly 200,000 clones, around 75% seen once. Sequenced sample: PBMCs. Source of these receptors: a male donor in good health and CMV-seronegative.

This chain links TRBV2 with TRBJ1-3; D is perhaps TRBD1 (5 bases). This CDR3 has 15 amino acids. CDR1 is SNHLY, CDR2 FYNNEI, per germline. The V end lost 7 bases, the J end lost 1 base, and 14 bases lay between the germline ends. The CDR3 DNA is TGTGCCAGCACCGAGACAGAAATATCTGGAAACACCATATATTTT. It yields the protein CASTETEISGNTIYF.

The chain employs TRBV28 and TRBJ2-3; possible D gene TRBD2, 5 bases. The germline gives CDR1 MDHEN, CDR2 SYDVKM. Trimming left V 4 bases short and J 1 base short, with 15 bases between. The CDR3 totals 16 residues. This CDR3 reads CASSSPGRMGTDTQYF. The CDR3 region has the DNA TGTGCCAGCAGTTCCCCGGGGAGAATGGGCACAGATACGCAGTATTTT.

This clone appeared a few times. V and J are TRBV30 and TRBJ1-5; D might be TRBD1 (5 bases). V lost 1 base and J 1 base, leaving 8 bases between the germline ends. Germline loops: CDR1 GTSNPN, CDR2 SVGIG (reference sequence). The length of the CDR3 is 14 residues. The CDR3 spells CAWSADNSNQPQHF. The DNA of the CDR3 is TGTGCCTGGAGTGCGGACAACAGCAATCAGCCCCAGCATTTT.

The genes are TRBV6-5 and TRBJ1-1, with D perhaps TRBD1 (6 bases). The CDR3 contains 14 residues. Germline V lookup: CDR1 MNHEY, CDR2 SVGAGI. Trimming shortened V by 6 bases and J by 1 base, and 12 bases separated the two germline ends. CDR3: CASSLTGTNTEAFF. The DNA for the CDR3 is TGTGCCAGCAGCTTAACAGGGACGAACACTGAAGCTTTCTTT.

This clone has only a few counts. The chain carries TRBV9 and TRBJ2-2; 11 bases agree with TRBD1. Trimming at V came to 9 bases and at J to 6 bases, leaving 7 bases not matched to a gene. This CDR3 comprises 14 residues. In germline, CDR1 is SGDLS, CDR2 YYNGEE. The DNA of the CDR3 is TGTGCCACCGGGACAGGGGGGTTCCCCGGGGAGCTGTTTTTT. This sequence encodes CATGTGGFPGELFF.